The T cell receptor (beta chain) under discussion was sequenced for a study of shared clonotypes between healthy human individuals. Study-level points and caveats: Few donors restricted represented genetic and exposure-history diversity.

Study donors comprised healthy, HIV-negative adults devoid of recent acute infection or vaccination. There were only Caucasian adults among the donors, and all lived in Nashville, Tennessee. Concerning this clone: Its antigen is not identified. The identical CDR3 is also encoded by other nucleotide sequences in the sample.

Deep-level settings were used for running the assay. Clones were read by immunoSEQ multiplex PCR, and TCRdb kept only the in-frame ones, dropping some. The repertoire includes more than 400,000 clones, around 80% of them detected once, and 12% sits in the top ten. CDR1 is SGHTA, CDR2 FQGNSA, per germline. This CDR3 has 14 residues. V shed 5 bases and J shed 1 base, with 12 bases lying between them. This TCR came from a woman between 35 and 50 years old in good health. Some clones in this sample may be carry-over from other donors' samples. This rearrangement joins TRBV7-2 to TRBJ2-7, with no clear D. The source material was PBMCs. The CDR3 reads CASSLTSGSYEQYF. CDR3 nucleotides: TGTGCCAGCAGCCTCACCTCTGGATCCTACGAGCAGTACTTC.